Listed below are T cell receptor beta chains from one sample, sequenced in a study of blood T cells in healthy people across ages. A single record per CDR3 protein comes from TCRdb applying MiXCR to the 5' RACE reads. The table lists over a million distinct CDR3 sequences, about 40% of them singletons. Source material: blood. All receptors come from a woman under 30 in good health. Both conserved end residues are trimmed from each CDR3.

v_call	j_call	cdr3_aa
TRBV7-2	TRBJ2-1	ASSLWAGGPSEQF
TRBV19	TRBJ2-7	ASSIEGLAGHEQY
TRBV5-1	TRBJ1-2	ASSLAYRGRVDGYT
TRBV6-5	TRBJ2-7	ASSPGPRGSYEQY
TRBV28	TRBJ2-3	ASSLVAGLAGRASTDTQY
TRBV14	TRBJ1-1	ASSSSRGAWVTEAF
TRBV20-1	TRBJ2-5	SAPGASSYQETQY
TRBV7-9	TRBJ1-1	ASSSWQGINTEAF
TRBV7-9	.	ASSFFYGEYEQY
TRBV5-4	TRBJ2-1	ASSLASGRGGNEQF
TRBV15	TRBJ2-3	ATSRDRTSGIAGTDTQY
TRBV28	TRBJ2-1	ASSFEGLAPWGETQF
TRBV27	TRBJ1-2	ASSLGGQDLHT
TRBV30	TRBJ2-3	AWSLVERGGPDTQY
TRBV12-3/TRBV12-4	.	ASSSLGTGYGEQY
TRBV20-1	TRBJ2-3	SAERSGNTDTQY
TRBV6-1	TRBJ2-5	ASFGREVETQY
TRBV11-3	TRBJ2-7	ASSFPSGRDWSYNEQY
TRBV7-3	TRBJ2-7	ASSFKGLGEQY
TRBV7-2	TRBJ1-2	ASSLGVSGIGYT
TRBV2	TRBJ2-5	ASSDRGRETQY
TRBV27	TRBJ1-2	ASSFKDMNYGYT
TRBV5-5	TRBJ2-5	ASSYPNPGQKFEETQY
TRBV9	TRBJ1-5	ASSVGGEAGQPQH
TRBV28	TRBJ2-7	ASSSPRTGVYEQY
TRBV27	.	ASSFGGGQGEETQY
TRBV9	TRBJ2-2	ATAKGSATGELF
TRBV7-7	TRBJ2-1	ASSPKLGLGDEQF
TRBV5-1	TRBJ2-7	ASSGLAAHEQY
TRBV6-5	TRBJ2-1	ASRTKGRPRRQF
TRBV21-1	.	ASTNPKVTGEQY
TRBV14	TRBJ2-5	ASSQESLAGAKRGTQY
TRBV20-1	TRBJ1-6	SAFPGRGLNSPLH
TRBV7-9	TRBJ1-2	ASRFEVGGYT
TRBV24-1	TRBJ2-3	ATSVNIGRRETSTDTQY
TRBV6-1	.	ATTGRGVYEQY
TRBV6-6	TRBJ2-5	ASSYPGLPQY